These 7 T cell receptor beta chains came from one sample sequenced in a study of shared clonotypes between healthy human individuals. TCRdb keeps only in-frame clones here, not all; method: immunoSEQ multiplex PCR. Of over a million clones detected, under 80% appear once; the ten largest clones hold around 1.5%. The sample taken for sequencing was memory CD4+ T cells sorted from blood. The sample's subset: CD45RA-negative fraction. The receptors were gathered from a man aged 18 to 30 in good health.

V is TRBV15 and J is TRBJ2-5, with 7 bases that match TRBD1. Germline CDR1 is LNHNV and CDR2 is YYDKDF (reference sequence). The CDR3 extends over 15 amino acids. Trimming removed 1 base from V and 4 bases from J; junction bases left unmatched: 6. CDR3 sequence (DNA): TGTGCCACCAGCAGAGTACAGGGGTTGGCAGAGACCCAGTACTTC. Translation: CATSRVQGLAETQYF.

The J gene is TRBJ2-7, the V gene TRBV5-6; D is ambiguous. Germline loops: CDR1 SGHDT, CDR2 YYEEEE. V lost 2 bases to trimming and J lost 0 bases, with 12 bases between them. This CDR3 region has 15 residues. The CDR3, as DNA: TGTGCCAGCAGCTTAGGTGCGGTTAGCTCCTACGAGCAGTACTTC. Residues: CASSLGAVSSYEQYF.

The rearrangement uses TRBV9 and TRBJ2-3; D tentatively reads TRBD1 or TRBD2 (5 bases each). V shed 0 bases and J shed 6 bases, with 14 bases lying between them. The V gene's germline CDR1 is SGDLS and CDR2 YYNGEE. CDR3 length: 15 amino acids. The CDR3 spells CASSVAAQGADTQYF. DNA for the CDR3: TGTGCCAGCAGCGTAGCTGCCCAGGGAGCCGATACGCAGTATTTT.

This chain joins TRBV7-8 and TRBJ1-2, with D possibly being TRBD1 (5 bases). The length of the CDR3 is 14 residues. Per the germline V gene, CDR1 is SGHVS and CDR2 is FQNEAQ. V was clipped by 1 base and J by 12 bases, with 18 bases between them. The CDR3 reads CASSLGGASVFNTF. CDR3 sequence (DNA): TGTGCCAGCAGCTTAGGTGGGGCCTCGGTTTTCAACACCTTC.

The DNA of the CDR3 is TGTGCCAGCAATCTTATCTCCTACGAGCAGTACTTC. Protein: CASNLISYEQYF. The chain uses TRBV2 and TRBJ2-7; D gene uncertain. This CDR3 contains 12 residues. Germline values: CDR1 SNHLY, CDR2 FYNNEI. V dropped 7 bases and J dropped 0 bases, with 7 bases sitting between them.

V gene TRBV28 combines with J gene TRBJ1-1; 9 nucleotides line up with TRBD1. V lost 2 bases and J lost 2; bases outside the gene matches: 6. Germline CDR1 and CDR2: MDHEN and SYDVKM. This CDR3 spans 16 amino acids. In DNA form, the CDR3 reads TGTGCCAGCAGTTTAGCTGGACAGGGGATTAACACTGAAGCTTTCTTT. Residues: CASSLAGQGINTEAFF.

The chain employs TRBV10-3 and TRBJ2-7, with TRBD1 identical over 12 bases. The CDR3 sequence is 15 residues long. V dropped 3 bases and J dropped 7; count of bases not matched to a gene: 7. CDR1 and CDR2 (germline): ENHRY, SYGVKD. The DNA for the CDR3 is TGTGCCATCAGTGATCTCGGGACAGGGGGCGGGGAGCAGTACTTC. It codes for CAISDLGTGGGEQYF.